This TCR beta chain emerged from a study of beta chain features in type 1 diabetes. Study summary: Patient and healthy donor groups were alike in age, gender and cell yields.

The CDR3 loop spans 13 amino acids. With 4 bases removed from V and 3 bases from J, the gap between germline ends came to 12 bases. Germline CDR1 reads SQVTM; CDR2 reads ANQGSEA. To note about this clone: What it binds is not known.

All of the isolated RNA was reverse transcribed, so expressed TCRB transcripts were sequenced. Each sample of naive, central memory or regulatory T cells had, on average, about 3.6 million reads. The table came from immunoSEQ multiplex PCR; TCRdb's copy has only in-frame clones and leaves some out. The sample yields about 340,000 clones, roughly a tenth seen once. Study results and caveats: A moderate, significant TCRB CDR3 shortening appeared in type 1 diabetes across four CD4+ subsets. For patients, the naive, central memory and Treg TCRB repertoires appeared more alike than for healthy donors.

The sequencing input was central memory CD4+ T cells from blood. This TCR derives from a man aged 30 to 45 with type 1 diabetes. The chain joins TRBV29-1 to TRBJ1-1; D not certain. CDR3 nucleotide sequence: TGCAGCGTTGCCGGGGAAAAGCACACTGAAGCTTTCTTT. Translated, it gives CSVAGEKHTEAFF.